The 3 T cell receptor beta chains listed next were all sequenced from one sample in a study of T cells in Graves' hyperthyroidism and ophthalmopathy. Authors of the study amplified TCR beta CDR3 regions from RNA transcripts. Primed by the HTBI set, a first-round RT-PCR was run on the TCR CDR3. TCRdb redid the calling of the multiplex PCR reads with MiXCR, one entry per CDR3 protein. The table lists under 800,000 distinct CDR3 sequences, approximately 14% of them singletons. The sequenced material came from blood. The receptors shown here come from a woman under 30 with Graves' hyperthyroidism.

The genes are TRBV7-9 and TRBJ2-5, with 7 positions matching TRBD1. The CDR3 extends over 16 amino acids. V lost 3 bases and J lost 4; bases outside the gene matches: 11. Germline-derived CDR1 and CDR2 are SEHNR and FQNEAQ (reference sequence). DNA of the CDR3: TGTGCCAGCAGCTTCCCAACAGGGGAAAGGAGAGAGACCCAGTACTTC. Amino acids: CASSFPTGERRETQYF.

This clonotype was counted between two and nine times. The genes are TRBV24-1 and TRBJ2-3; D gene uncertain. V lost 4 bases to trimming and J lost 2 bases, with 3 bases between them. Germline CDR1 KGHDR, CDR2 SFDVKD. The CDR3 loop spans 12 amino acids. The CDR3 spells CATSDATDTQYF. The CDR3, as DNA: TGTGCCACCAGTGACGCCACAGATACGCAGTATTTT.

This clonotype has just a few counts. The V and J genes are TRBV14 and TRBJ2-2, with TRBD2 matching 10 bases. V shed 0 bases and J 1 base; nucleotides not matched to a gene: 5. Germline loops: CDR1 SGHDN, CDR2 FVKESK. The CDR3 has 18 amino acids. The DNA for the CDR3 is TGTGCCAGCAGCCAAGAAGGGCTAGCGGGAGTGAACACCGGGGAGCTGTTTTTT. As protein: CASSQEGLAGVNTGELFF.